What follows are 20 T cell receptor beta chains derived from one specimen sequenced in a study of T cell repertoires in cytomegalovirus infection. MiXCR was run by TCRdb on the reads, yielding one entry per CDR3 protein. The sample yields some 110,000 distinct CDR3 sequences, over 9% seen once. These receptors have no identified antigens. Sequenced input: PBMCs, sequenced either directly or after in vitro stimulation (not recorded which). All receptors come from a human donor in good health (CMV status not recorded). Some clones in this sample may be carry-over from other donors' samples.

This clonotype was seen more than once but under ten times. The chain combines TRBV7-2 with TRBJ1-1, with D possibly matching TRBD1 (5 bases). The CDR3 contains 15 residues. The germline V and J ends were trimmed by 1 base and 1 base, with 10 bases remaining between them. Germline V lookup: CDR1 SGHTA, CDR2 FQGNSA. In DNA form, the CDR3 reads TGTGCCAGCAGCTTAGTTCCAGGGCAGAACACTGAAGCTTTCTTT. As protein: CASSLVPGQNTEAFF.

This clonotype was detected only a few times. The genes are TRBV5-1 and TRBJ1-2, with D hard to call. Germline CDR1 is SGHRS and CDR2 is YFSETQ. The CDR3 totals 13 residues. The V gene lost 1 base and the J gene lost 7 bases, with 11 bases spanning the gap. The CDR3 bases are TGCGCCAGCAGCTTGATCCAGGAGGGTGGCTACACCTTC. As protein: CASSLIQEGGYTF.

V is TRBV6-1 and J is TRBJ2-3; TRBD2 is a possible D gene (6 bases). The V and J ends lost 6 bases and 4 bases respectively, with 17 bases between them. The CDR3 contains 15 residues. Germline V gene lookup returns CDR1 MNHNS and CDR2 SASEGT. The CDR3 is CASRDYLLTADTQYF. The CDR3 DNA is TGTGCCAGCAGGGACTACCTTCTGACGGCAGATACGCAGTATTTT.

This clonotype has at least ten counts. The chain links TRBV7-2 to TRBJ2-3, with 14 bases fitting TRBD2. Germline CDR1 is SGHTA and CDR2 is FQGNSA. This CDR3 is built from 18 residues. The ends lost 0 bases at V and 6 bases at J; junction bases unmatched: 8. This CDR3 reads CASSLAQPGLAGADTQYF. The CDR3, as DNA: TGTGCCAGCAGCTTAGCCCAACCGGGACTAGCGGGAGCTGATACGCAGTATTTT.

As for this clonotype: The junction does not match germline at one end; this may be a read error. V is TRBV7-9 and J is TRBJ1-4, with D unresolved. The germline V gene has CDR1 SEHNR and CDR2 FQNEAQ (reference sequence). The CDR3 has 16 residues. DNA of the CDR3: TGTGGCAGCAGGCCCGAGTACGCGGTCCTGAATGAAAAACTGTTTTTT. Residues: CGSRPEYAVLNEKLFF.

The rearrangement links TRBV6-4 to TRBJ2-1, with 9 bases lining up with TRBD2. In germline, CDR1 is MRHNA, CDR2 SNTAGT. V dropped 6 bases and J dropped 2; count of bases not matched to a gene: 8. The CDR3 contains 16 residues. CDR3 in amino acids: CASSVRGREPYNEQFF. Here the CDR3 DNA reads TGTGCCAGCAGCGTTCGCGGGAGGGAACCCTACAATGAGCAGTTCTTC.

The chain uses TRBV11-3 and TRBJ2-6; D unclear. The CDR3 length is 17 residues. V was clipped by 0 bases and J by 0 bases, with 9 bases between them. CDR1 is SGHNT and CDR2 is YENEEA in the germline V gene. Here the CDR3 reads CASSLEVIFSGANVLTF. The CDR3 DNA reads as TGTGCCAGCAGCTTAGAGGTCATTTTCTCTGGGGCCAACGTCCTGACTTTC.

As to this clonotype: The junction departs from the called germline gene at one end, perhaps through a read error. The chain's CDR3 is CASTGGSPGSIF. CDR3 bases: TGTGCCAGCACAGGGGGGTCGCCCGGCTCTATCTTC. The rearrangement joins TRBV28 to TRBJ2-1; D might be TRBD1 (7 bases). Germline V gene lookup returns CDR1 MDHEN and CDR2 SYDVKM. This CDR3 is 12 amino acids long.

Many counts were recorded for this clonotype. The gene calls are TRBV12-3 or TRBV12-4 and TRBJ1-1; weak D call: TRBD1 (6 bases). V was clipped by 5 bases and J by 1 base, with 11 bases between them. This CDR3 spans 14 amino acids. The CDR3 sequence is CASSKQGRNTEAFF. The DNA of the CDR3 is TGTGCCAGCAGTAAACAGGGACGGAACACTGAAGCTTTCTTT.

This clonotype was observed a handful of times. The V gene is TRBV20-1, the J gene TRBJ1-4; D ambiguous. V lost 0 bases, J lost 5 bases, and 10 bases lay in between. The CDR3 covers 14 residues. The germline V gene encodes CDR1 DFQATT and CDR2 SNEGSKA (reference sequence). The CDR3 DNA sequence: TGCAGTGCTAGAGAGGCAAGGGAGAATGAAAAACTGTTTTTT. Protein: CSAREARENEKLFF.

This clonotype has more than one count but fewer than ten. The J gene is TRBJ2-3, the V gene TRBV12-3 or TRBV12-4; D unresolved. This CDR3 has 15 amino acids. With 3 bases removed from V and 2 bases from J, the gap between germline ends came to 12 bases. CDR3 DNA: TGTGCCAGCAGTTTTTACCAATCCCCCACAGATACGCAGTATTTT. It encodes CASSFYQSPTDTQYF.

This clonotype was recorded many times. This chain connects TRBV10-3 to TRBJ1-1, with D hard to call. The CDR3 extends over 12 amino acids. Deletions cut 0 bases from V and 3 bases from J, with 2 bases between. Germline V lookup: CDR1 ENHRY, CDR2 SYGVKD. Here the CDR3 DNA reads TGTGCCATCAGTGAGTCCGACACTGAAGCTTTCTTT. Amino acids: CAISESDTEAFF.

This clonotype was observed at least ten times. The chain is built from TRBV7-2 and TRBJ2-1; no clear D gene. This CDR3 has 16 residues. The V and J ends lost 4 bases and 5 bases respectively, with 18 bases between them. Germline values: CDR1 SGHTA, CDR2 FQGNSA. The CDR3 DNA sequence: TGTGCCAGCAGCTGGATGGGGTGGACCAAAAACAATGAGCAGTTCTTC. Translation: CASSWMGWTKNNEQFF.

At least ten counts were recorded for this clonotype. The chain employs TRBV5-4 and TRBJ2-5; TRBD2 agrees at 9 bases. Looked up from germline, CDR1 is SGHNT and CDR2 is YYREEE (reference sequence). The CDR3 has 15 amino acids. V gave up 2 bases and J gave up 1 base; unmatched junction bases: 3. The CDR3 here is CASSFSGSPQETQYF. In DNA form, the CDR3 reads TGTGCCAGCAGCTTTAGCGGGAGCCCCCAAGAGACCCAGTACTTC.

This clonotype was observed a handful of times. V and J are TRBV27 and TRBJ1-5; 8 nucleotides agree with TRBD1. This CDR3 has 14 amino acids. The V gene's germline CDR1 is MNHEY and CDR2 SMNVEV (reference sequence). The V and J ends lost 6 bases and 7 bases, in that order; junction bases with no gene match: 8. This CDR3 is CASRPGGGRQPQHF. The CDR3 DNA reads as TGTGCCAGCAGACCAGGGGGCGGGCGGCAGCCCCAGCATTTT.

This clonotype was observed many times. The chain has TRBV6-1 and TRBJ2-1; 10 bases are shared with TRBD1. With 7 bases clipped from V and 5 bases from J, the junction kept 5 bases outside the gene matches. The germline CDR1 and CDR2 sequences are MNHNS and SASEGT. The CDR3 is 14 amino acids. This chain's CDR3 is CASIDRGLNNEQFF. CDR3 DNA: TGTGCCAGCATCGACAGGGGGCTGAACAATGAGCAGTTCTTC.

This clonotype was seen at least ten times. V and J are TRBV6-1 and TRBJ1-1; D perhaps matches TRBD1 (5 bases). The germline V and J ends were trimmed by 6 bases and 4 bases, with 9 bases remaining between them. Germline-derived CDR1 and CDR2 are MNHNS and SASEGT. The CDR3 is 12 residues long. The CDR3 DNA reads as TGTGCCAGCAGGGGACTTGGCACTGAAGCTTTCTTT. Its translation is CASRGLGTEAFF.

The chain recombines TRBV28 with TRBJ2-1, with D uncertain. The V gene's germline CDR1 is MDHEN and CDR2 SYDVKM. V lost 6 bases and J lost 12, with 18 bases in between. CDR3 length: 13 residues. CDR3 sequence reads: CASSLTKTHRQFF. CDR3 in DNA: TGTGCCAGCAGCCTTACTAAGACCCATCGGCAGTTCTTC.

As DNA, the CDR3 is TGTGCCATACAATCAGGGGGTCTTCCTAATGAAAAACTGTTTTTT. Protein product: CAIQSGGLPNEKLFF. This rearrangement joins TRBV6-6 to TRBJ1-4, with TRBD1 identical over 7 bases. The CDR3 sequence is 15 residues long. Germline CDR1 reads MNHNY; CDR2 reads SVGAGI (reference sequence). Trimming cost V 10 bases and J 3 bases; bases outside gene matches: 11.

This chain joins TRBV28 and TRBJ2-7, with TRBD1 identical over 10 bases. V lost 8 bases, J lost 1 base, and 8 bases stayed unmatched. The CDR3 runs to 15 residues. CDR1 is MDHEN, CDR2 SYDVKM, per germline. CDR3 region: CASAPGQGNSYEQYF. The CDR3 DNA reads TGTGCCAGCGCTCCGGGACAGGGGAATTCCTACGAGCAGTACTTC. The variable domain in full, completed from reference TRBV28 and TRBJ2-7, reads DVKVTQSSRYLVKRTGEKVFLECVQDMDHENMFWYRQDPGLGLRLIYFSYDVKMKEKGDIPEGYSVSREKKERFSLILESASTNQTSMYLCASAPGQGNSYEQYFGPGTRLTVT.